A single sample gave rise to the 11 T cell receptor beta chains below, sequenced in a study of OX40 agonist ivuxolimab in advanced cancers. Produced via immunoSEQ multiplex PCR; TCRdb's table is partial and in-frame only. The sample contains 12,000 or so clones, under 75% of which appear only once. The sample consisted of CD4+ or CD8+ T cells sorted from blood, taken in a trial of the OX40 agonist ivuxolimab. These receptors were collected from an adult with an advanced solid tumor such as melanoma, head and neck, liver or kidney cancer.

The CDR3 coding sequence is TGTGCCAGCAGGGAGAGTTCAGATACGCAGTATTTT. It encodes CASRESSDTQYF. This chain links TRBV6-1 with TRBJ2-3; the D is unclear. The germline V gene has CDR1 MNHNS and CDR2 SASEGT. This CDR3 has 12 amino acids. Trimming left V 6 bases short and J 4 bases short, with 8 bases between.

The J gene is TRBJ2-5, the V gene TRBV6-6; D uncertain. The J call may be in error: the DNA end matches TRBJ2-7 better. The germline V gene encodes CDR1 MNHNY and CDR2 SVGAGI (reference sequence). The CDR3 covers 12 residues. CDR3: CASGYSSYEQYF. The CDR3, as DNA: TGTGCCAGCGGGTATTCGTCCTACGAGCAGTACTTC.

The V call is TRBV7-9, the J call TRBJ2-4, with a possible D match to TRBD2 (6 bases). The CDR3 runs to 16 residues. With 5 bases removed from V and 8 bases from J, the gap between germline ends came to 22 bases. Germline-derived CDR1 and CDR2 are SEHNR and FQNEAQ (reference sequence). In DNA, the CDR3 is TGTGCCAGCAGCCTCCAGCGGGCCCAGGTTTTGGACATTCAGTACTTC. Residues: CASSLQRAQVLDIQYF.

V usage is TRBV19 and J usage is TRBJ1-1; D gene uncertain. The CDR3 contains 14 residues. In germline, CDR1 is LNHDA, CDR2 SQIVND (reference sequence). Deletions cut 6 bases from V and 0 bases from J, with 11 bases between. As DNA, the CDR3 is TGTGCCAGTAGCCCCGCGGGGTTGAACACTGAAGCTTTCTTT. Its protein is CASSPAGLNTEAFF.

This chain uses TRBV5-7 with TRBJ2-7; 10 nucleotides agree with TRBD2. TRBV5-7 is an open reading frame, and its role is uncertain. Germline trimming cut 4 bases from V and 5 bases from J; bases unmatched to any gene: 15. This CDR3 comprises 17 residues. The CDR3: CASSLRGSGRADDEQYF. The CDR3 region has the DNA TGTGCCAGCAGCCTACGGGGAAGCGGGAGGGCCGATGACGAGCAGTACTTC.

This chain joins TRBV6-1 and TRBJ2-3; 7 nucleotides agree with TRBD1. Losses at the gene ends were 5 bases for V and 6 bases for J; bases not matched to a gene: 8. The CDR3 totals 14 residues. Germline values: CDR1 MNHNS, CDR2 SASEGT. DNA for the CDR3: TGTGCCAGCAGTCTAGGGGGCATTAAGGATACGCAGTATTTT. Protein sequence: CASSLGGIKDTQYF.

The chain uses TRBV28 and TRBJ2-5; a possible D gene is TRBD2 (5 bases). The V end was cut by 3 bases, the J end by 3 bases, with 11 bases between. Germline V CDR1 and CDR2: MDHEN, SYDVKM. The CDR3 has 14 amino acids. CDR3 region: CASSLGDKKETQYF. CDR3 DNA sequence: TGTGCCAGCAGTTTGGGAGACAAGAAAGAGACCCAGTACTTC. The variable domain in full, completed from reference TRBV28 and TRBJ2-5, reads DVKVTQSSRYLVKRTGEKVFLECVQDMDHENMFWYRQDPGLGLRLIYFSYDVKMKEKGDIPEGYSVSREKKERFSLILESASTNQTSMYLCASSLGDKKETQYFGPGTRLLVL.

Only one count was recorded for this clone. The chain has TRBV5-1 and TRBJ1-3; D remains ambiguous. The V end was cut by 4 bases, the J end by 0 bases, with 8 bases between. The CDR3 consists of 14 residues. Germline V lookup: CDR1 SGHRS, CDR2 YFSETQ. The CDR3 protein is CASSLGSSGNTIYF. CDR3 DNA: TGCGCCAGCAGCCTAGGGAGCTCTGGAAACACCATATATTTT.

The genes are TRBV7-9 and TRBJ2-7, with a weak D call TRBD2 (6 bases). The CDR3 sequence is 15 residues long. Germline-derived CDR1 and CDR2 are SEHNR and FQNEAQ (reference sequence). V was cut by 3 bases and J by 4 bases, with 16 bases left in between. In DNA form, the CDR3 reads TGTGCCAGCAGCTTCGCAACGGGAGAGGTATACGAGCAGTACTTC. Translation: CASSFATGEVYEQYF.

V gene TRBV5-1 combines with J gene TRBJ2-3, with 9 bases that match TRBD2. CDR1 is SGHRS and CDR2 is YFSETQ in the germline V gene. Germline trimming cut 0 bases from V and 4 bases from J; bases unmatched to any gene: 9. This CDR3 has 17 amino acids. The CDR3 loop reads CASSLEGLAGFADTQYF. Written as DNA, the CDR3 is TGCGCCAGCAGCTTGGAAGGCCTAGCGGGGTTCGCAGATACGCAGTATTTT.

The table lists this clone with a count of one. This chain joins TRBV7-9 and TRBJ2-3; D assignment may be TRBD1 or TRBD2 (5 bases each). V lost 5 bases to trimming and J lost 3 bases, with 18 bases between them. Looked up from germline, CDR1 is SEHNR and CDR2 is FQNEAQ (reference sequence). The CDR3 extends over 16 amino acids. The CDR3 region is CASSESWDGPTDTQYF. In DNA, the CDR3 is TGTGCCAGCAGCGAGTCGTGGGACGGACCAACAGATACGCAGTATTTT. Full variable domain (missing parts from reference TRBV7-9 and TRBJ2-3): DTGVSQNPRHKITKRGQNVTFRCDPISEHNRLYWYRQTLGQGPEFLTYFQNEAQLEKSRLLSDRFSAERPKGSFSTLEIQRTEQGDSAMYLCASSESWDGPTDTQYFGPGTRLTVL.